The sequence of this TCR beta chain was determined in a study of blood T cell repertoires in COVID-19. The wider study: Nucleic acid was either cDNA or gDNA, and it came from T cells, B-cell-depleted T cells, or PBMCs.

This clone is a singleton in its sample. Generated by immunoSEQ multiplex PCR, the TCRdb table keeps only in-frame clones and is missing some. The sample records around 230,000 clones, 83% being singletons. The CDR3 totals 13 residues. Germline V gene lookup returns CDR1 MNHEY and CDR2 SMNVEV (reference sequence). V was cut by 5 bases and J by 9 bases, with 11 bases left in between. Sequencing input: peripheral blood. This TCR came from a woman in her forties or fifties with acute or convalescent COVID-19. The genes are TRBV27 and TRBJ1-6, with D possibly matching TRBD1 (6 bases). The CDR3 region has the DNA TGTGCCAGCAGTATGAACAGGGTTTCACCCCTCCACTTT. Its protein product is CASSMNRVSPLHF.